The T cell receptor (beta chain) described here comes from a study of T cell changes during pregnancy in multiple sclerosis. The CDR3 totals 15 residues. CDR1 and CDR2 (germline): SGDLS, YYNGEE. V lost 3 bases, J lost 5 bases, and 18 bases lay in between. The assay was immunoSEQ multiplex PCR, and TCRdb's table has in-frame clones only and misses some. The sample lists tens of thousands of clones, over 85% seen once, with less than 4% in the top ten. Sequencing was performed on CD8+ T cells from peripheral blood mononuclear cells, taken before pregnancy. The TCR sequence derives from a female donor with multiple sclerosis, enrolled in a pregnancy study. This chain joins TRBV9 and TRBJ2-7, with a possible D match to TRBD2 (6 bases). CDR3 region: CASSEGLGRSDEQYF. Written as DNA, the CDR3 is TGTGCCAGCAGCGAGGGACTGGGCAGATCGGACGAGCAGTACTTC.